Listed below are T cell receptor beta chains from one sample, sequenced in a study of blood T cell repertoires in COVID-19. Libraries were prepared by immunoSEQ multiplex PCR; TCRdb keeps only in-frame clonotypes and omits some of them. The sample lists approximately 200,000 clones; 70% to 80% were seen once. Material for sequencing was peripheral blood. The receptor set was obtained from a woman aged 40-49 years with COVID-19, enrolled during active disease. The CDR3 runs from the conserved cysteine through the conserved F or W. A D gene is named only where the DNA matches it firmly. Where a row states a size, it is once, few, many or the class of an expanded clone; other rows omit it.

v_call	d_call	j_call	clone_size	cdr3_nt	cdr3_aa
TRBV5-1	TRBD1	TRBJ2-1	NA	TGCGCCAGCAGCTTAGACAGGGGGAATGAGCAGTTCTTC	CASSLDRGNEQFF
TRBV18	NA	TRBJ2-5	few	TGTGCCAGCTCACCTGGACAACCCGGTCGGGAGACCCAGTACTTC	CASSPGQPGRETQYF
TRBV19	TRBD1	TRBJ2-6	NA	TGTGCCAGTAGTGCCCGACAGGGTTCCTCTGGGGCCAACGTCCTGACTTTC	CASSARQGSSGANVLTF
TRBV12-3/TRBV12-4	NA	TRBJ2-1	NA	TGTGCCAGCAGAGACTTAACGCAGCAGTTCTTC	CASRDLTQQFF
TRBV6-5	NA	TRBJ1-2	NA	TGTGCCAGCAGTTACTCGACGGCAGGCTATGGCTACACCTTC	CASSYSTAGYGYTF
TRBV30	NA	TRBJ2-4	NA	TGTGCCTGGAGTGTATCCGCAGGGAGGTCCATTCAGTACTTC	CAWSVSAGRSIQYF
TRBV18	TRBD1	TRBJ2-7	NA	TGTGCCAGCTCACCACCGAACCACAGGGGTAGCAACGAGCAGTACTTC	CASSPPNHRGSNEQYF
TRBV16	TRBD1	TRBJ2-7	NA	TGTGCCAGCAGCCAGAACAGGGGCGAGCAGTACTTC	CASSQNRGEQYF
TRBV5-1	NA	TRBJ1-2	NA	TGCGCCAGCAGCAGAGGGGGGGACTATGGCTACACCTTC	CASSRGGDYGYTF
TRBV7-9	NA	TRBJ1-2	NA	TGTGCCAGCAGCTTGCCAGAGGACTATGGCTACACCTTC	CASSLPEDYGYTF
TRBV5-6	TRBD2	TRBJ2-5	NA	TGTGCCAGCAGCCTTACTAGCGGGAGTTGGGAGACCCAGTACTTC	CASSLTSGSWETQYF
TRBV7-9	NA	TRBJ2-7	once	TGTGCCAGCAGCTCGCCTGAGGCGTCGGGTTGGGACGAGCAGTACTTC	CASSSPEASGWDEQYF
TRBV7-9	TRBD1	TRBJ1-3	NA	TGTGCCAGCAGCTTGACAGGGTCTGGAAACACCATATATTTT	CASSLTGSGNTIYF
TRBV11-2	TRBD1	TRBJ1-1	once	TGTGCCAGCAGCTCCCTAAGGGGGCTTCTGGAAGCTTTCTTT	CASSSLRGLLEAFF
TRBV18	NA	TRBJ2-7	NA	TGTGCCAGCTCACCACCCGGGAGTAGGACATCGGGCGACGAGCAGTACTTC	CASSPPGSRTSGDEQYF
TRBV5-1	NA	TRBJ1-4	NA	TGCGCCAGCAGGACCAATACAGGGCCCAATGAAAAACTGTTTTTT	CASRTNTGPNEKLFF
TRBV5-1	NA	TRBJ1-6	NA	TGCGCCAGCAGCTTGGACAGGGATAATTCACCCCTCCACTTT	CASSLDRDNSPLHF
TRBV7-3	NA	TRBJ2-5	many	TGTGCCAGCAGCTCCTATGTTGGAGAGACCCAGTACTTC	CASSSYVGETQYF
TRBV7-2	TRBD2	TRBJ2-1	NA	TGTGCCAGCAGCTTGGGACTAGCGGATGAGCAGTTCTTC	CASSLGLADEQFF
TRBV6-5	TRBD1	TRBJ1-5	NA	TGTGCCAGCAGTACAGGGACAGCTAATCAGCCCCAGCATTTT	CASSTGTANQPQHF
TRBV2	NA	TRBJ2-7	NA	TGTGCCAGCAGTGTTAGCCAGGGCCCCTACGAGCAGTACTTC	CASSVSQGPYEQYF
TRBV6-6	TRBD1	TRBJ2-1	NA	TGTGCCAGCGGTTGGCAGGGGGCGCCTTCGAAGTTCTTC	CASGWQGAPSKFF
TRBV6-6	TRBD1	TRBJ2-5	once	TGTGCCAGCACCTCGACGACAGGGCAAGAGACCCAGTACTTC	CASTSTTGQETQYF
TRBV3-1/TRBV3-2	NA	TRBJ1-2	NA	TGTGCCAGCAGCCAACCAGGGGCGCCAGGCTACACCTTC	CASSQPGAPGYTF
TRBV18	TRBD1	TRBJ1-2	NA	TGTGCCAGCTCACCTAGACAGGGAGTGGATGGCTACACCTTC	CASSPRQGVDGYTF
TRBV25-1	NA	TRBJ1-1	NA	TGTGCCAGCAGTGGTACAGGGCAGACTGAAGCTTTCTTT	CASSGTGQTEAFF
TRBV7-2	NA	TRBJ2-7	NA	TGTGCCAGCAGCCCCTCGTCCTACGAGCAGTACTTC	CASSPSSYEQYF